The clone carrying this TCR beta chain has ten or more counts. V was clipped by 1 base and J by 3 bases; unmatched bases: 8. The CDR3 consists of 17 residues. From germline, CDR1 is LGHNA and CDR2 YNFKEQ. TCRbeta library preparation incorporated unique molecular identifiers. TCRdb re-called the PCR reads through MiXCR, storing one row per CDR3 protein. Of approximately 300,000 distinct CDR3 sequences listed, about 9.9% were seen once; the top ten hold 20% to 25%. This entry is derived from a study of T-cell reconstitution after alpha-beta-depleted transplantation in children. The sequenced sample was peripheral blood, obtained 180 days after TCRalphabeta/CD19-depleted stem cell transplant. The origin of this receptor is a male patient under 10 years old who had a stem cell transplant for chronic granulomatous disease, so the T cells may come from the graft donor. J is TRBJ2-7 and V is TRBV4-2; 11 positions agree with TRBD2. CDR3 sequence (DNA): TGTGCCAGCAGCCAAGGGGTAGCGGGAGGGCCCGGCTACGAGCAGTACTTC. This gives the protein CASSQGVAGGPGYEQYF.